A selection of T cell receptor beta chains follows, all from one sample in a study of blood T cell repertoires in COVID-19. Generated by immunoSEQ multiplex PCR, the TCRdb table keeps only in-frame clones and is missing some. The sample carries 150,000 or so clones, over 70% recorded once. The material sequenced was peripheral blood. The receptors shown here come from a man older than 75 with acute or convalescent COVID-19. The CDR3 runs from the conserved cysteine through the conserved F or W. D genes are given only for firm matches. Some rows have no size entry. The others give once, few or many, or a class for an expanded clone.

TGTGCCATCAGTGAACCTGGAGGCTATGGCTACACCTTC CAISEPGGYGYTF TRBV10-3 . TRBJ1-2 13 .
TGCGCCAGCAGCTTGGACGGACTAGCGGCCTCCTACGAGCAGTACTTC CASSLDGLAASYEQYF TRBV5-1 few TRBJ2-7 16 TRBD2
TGTGCCAGCAGCTTGGGGCACTCCTCCTACGAGCAGTACTTC CASSLGHSSYEQYF TRBV7-8 few TRBJ2-7 14 .
TGCAGCTCGCCCGGGACCCACGGACTAGCTGGAGACACCGGGGAGCTGTTTTTT CSSPGTHGLAGDTGELFF TRBV29-1 . TRBJ2-2 18 TRBD2
TGTGCCAGCAGTTTACCTATTCCCCCCCTTGAGCAGTTCTTC CASSLPIPPLEQFF TRBV28 . TRBJ2-1 14 .
TGTGCCAGCAGTCTACTCAGGAACGCGAACACCGGGGAGCTGTTTTTT CASSLLRNANTGELFF TRBV11-1 . TRBJ2-2 16 .
TGTGCCAGCAGCCAAGTCTCGGATACGCAGTATTTT CASSQVSDTQYF TRBV3-1/TRBV3-2 . TRBJ2-3 12 .
TGTGCCAGCAGTTACTCCGGGGGGCTTAACTATGGCTACACCTTC CASSYSGGLNYGYTF TRBV6-5 . TRBJ1-2 15 .
TGCGCCAGCAACAAGACTAGCGGGGGCCTGGAAGAGACCCAGTACTTC CASNKTSGGLEETQYF TRBV10-1 . TRBJ2-5 16 TRBD2
TGCGCCAGCAGCTCGACAGGGGTCGCTGAAGCTTTCTTT CASSSTGVAEAFF TRBV5-1 few TRBJ1-1 13 TRBD1
TGTGCCAGCAGTATGACAGGCCCCGGCTACGAGCAGTACTTC CASSMTGPGYEQYF TRBV2 . TRBJ2-7 14 .
TGCAGTGCTAGTCACTCCGGGACAGGGAACAACGAGCAGTACTTC CSASHSGTGNNEQYF TRBV20-1 . TRBJ2-7 15 TRBD1
TGCGCCAGCAGGCTCCCGGGACAGGACTACGAGCAGTACTTC CASRLPGQDYEQYF TRBV10-1 . TRBJ2-7 14 TRBD1
TGCAGCGTTGAAGATAGTTCGGACAGCGGCTACGAGCAGTACTTC CSVEDSSDSGYEQYF TRBV29-1 . TRBJ2-7 15 .
TGTGCCAGCAGACCGGACGGGGTTCGAGAGACCCAGTACTTC CASRPDGVRETQYF TRBV7-9 . TRBJ2-5 14 .
TGTGCCAGTTTGGACAGGCGCTCTGGGGCCAACGTCCTGACTTTC CASLDRRSGANVLTF TRBV19 few TRBJ2-6 15 TRBD1
TGTGCCAGCAGCCCCGGACTAGGTGATACGCAGTATTTT CASSPGLGDTQYF TRBV3-1/TRBV3-2 once TRBJ2-3 13 TRBD2
TGCGCCAGCAGCTTGGGCGCCGGTTATACCGGGGAGCTGTTTTTT CASSLGAGYTGELFF TRBV5-1 . TRBJ2-2 15 .
TGTGCCAGCAGTTACGGCCCGTTTAACACTGAAGCTTTCTTT CASSYGPFNTEAFF TRBV6-2/TRBV6-3 . TRBJ1-1 14 .
TGTGCCAGCAGTTTCCCGGGACAGGGGCTGGAGCCCCAGCATTTT CASSFPGQGLEPQHF TRBV28 once TRBJ1-5 15 TRBD1
TGTGCCAGCGTCGCAAGGCAGGGGGCCTACGAGCAGTACTTC CASVARQGAYEQYF TRBV28 . TRBJ2-7 14 TRBD1
TGTGCCAGCAGTTTCCAGGGGGCGCCCCCCTACGAGCAGTACTTC CASSFQGAPPYEQYF TRBV28 few TRBJ2-7 15 TRBD1
TGTGCCAGCAGTAAGCTACAGGGGAACGTTAACGGCTACACCTTC CASSKLQGNVNGYTF TRBV6-2/TRBV6-3 few TRBJ1-2 15 TRBD1
TGTGCCAGTGGCCCCAGGACAGGGAACTATGGCTACACCTTC CASGPRTGNYGYTF TRBV19 . TRBJ1-2 14 TRBD1
TGTGCCAGCAGCGTAGCGGGGCTAGCGGGGGGACAAGAGACCCAGTACTTC CASSVAGLAGGQETQYF TRBV9 once TRBJ2-5 17 TRBD2
TGTGCCACCAGCGTCGTCGGTGGTGGGCCCCAGCATTTT CATSVVGGGPQHF TRBV15 . TRBJ1-5 13 .
TGTGCCAGCACTATCGGAGGGAACTATGGCTACACCTTC CASTIGGNYGYTF TRBV28 once TRBJ1-2 13 .
TGTGCCAGTACTCCAGGGACTAGCGGGCTAGAAGAGACCCAGTACTTC CASTPGTSGLEETQYF TRBV19 . TRBJ2-5 16 TRBD2
TGCACCAGCAGCCTGTATTGCGGGCTAGCCAAAAACATTCAGTACTTC CTSSLYCGLAKNIQYF TRBV1 . TRBJ2-4 16 .
TGTGCCAGCTCACCCCCCGCCCTAGGGGGTGAGCAGTTCTTC CASSPPALGGEQFF TRBV18 . TRBJ2-1 14 .
TGTGCCTGGAGTTCAACCGGAGGGGTGCCAGATACGCAGTATTTT CAWSSTGGVPDTQYF TRBV30 . TRBJ2-3 15 .
TGCGCCAGCAGCAAGACTAGCGGGGGGGATACGCAGTATTTT CASSKTSGGDTQYF TRBV5-1 . TRBJ2-3 14 TRBD2
TGTGCCAGCAACTTAGCGGGAGGAACCTCCTACAATGAGCAGTTCTTC CASNLAGGTSYNEQFF TRBV5-4 . TRBJ2-1 16 TRBD2
TGTGCCAGCAGTTTTGCCAGGGCCTCCTTTAACTATGGCTACACCTTC CASSFARASFNYGYTF TRBV27 . TRBJ1-2 16 .
TGTGCCAGCTCACCACCCGGATCAGGGGCCAGGGGTTCACCCCTCCACTTT CASSPPGSGARGSPLHF TRBV18 . TRBJ1-6 17 .
TGTGCCGTTAGAGGGGGAGCGGGAAATGAGCAGTTCTTC CAVRGGAGNEQFF TRBV6-6 . TRBJ2-1 13 .
TGTGCCAGCAGCCAAGATCCCGGCCAGGGTACCTACGAGCAGTACTTC CASSQDPGQGTYEQYF TRBV3-1/TRBV3-2 . TRBJ2-7 16 .
TGTGCCAGCAGTCCCACGGAGATACAGGGGAGGTACAATGAGCAGTTCTTC CASSPTEIQGRYNEQFF TRBV3-1/TRBV3-2 . TRBJ2-1 17 .
TGTGCCAGCAGCCACCCCGGGGAGGACGTCCTGACTTTC CASSHPGEDVLTF TRBV7-3 . TRBJ2-6 13 .
TGTGCCAGTAGTATCTTTGGGACAGCCTCTTATCAGCCCCAGCATTTT CASSIFGTASYQPQHF TRBV19 . TRBJ1-5 16 TRBD1
TGTGCCAGCAGCTTGGCTAGCGGGGGGGGGTACGAGCAGTACTTC CASSLASGGGYEQYF TRBV7-6 . TRBJ2-7 15 TRBD2
TGTGCCACAGGGGGTACCAGGGGCGCCTTCAATCAGCCCCAGCATTTT CATGGTRGAFNQPQHF TRBV28 . TRBJ1-5 16 TRBD1
TGTGCCAGCATCTCAGGGAAGATTGGGTATGGCTACACCTTC CASISGKIGYGYTF TRBV6-5 . TRBJ1-2 14 .
TGTGCCAGCAGTTTATTGGGACTAGCGGGACAAGAGACCCAGTACTTC CASSLLGLAGQETQYF TRBV27 once TRBJ2-5 16 TRBD2
TGTGCCTGGAGAGAGGTTTTAGCGGGTAAAGAGACCCAGTACTTC CAWREVLAGKETQYF TRBV30 once TRBJ2-5 15 TRBD2
TGTGCCAGCAGCCCCAGGGGGCTTATGGATGGCTACACCTTC CASSPRGLMDGYTF TRBV7-9 . TRBJ1-2 14 TRBD1